These T cell receptor beta chains were read from a single sample in a study of cytomegalovirus exposure and HLA in healthy donors. Sequencing was performed with immunoSEQ multiplex PCR; in TCRdb, only in-frame clones are kept and a portion is missing. Of under 200,000 clones listed, about four fifths are singletons. Sequencing input: PBMCs. These receptors were taken from a male donor in good health and CMV-seropositive. Each CDR3 is given with its conserved first and last residue. The D gene is left open where the match is weak. Part of the rows lack a size; the others show once, few, many or a class for expanded clones.

j_call clone_size v_call d_call cdr3_nt cdr3_aa
TRBJ2-1 . TRBV28 . TGTGCCAGCAGACCGAACAGGGGACGGGAGGGCCTCGATGAGCAGTTCTTC CASRPNRGREGLDEQFF
TRBJ2-7 . TRBV5-8 . TGTGCCAGCAGCTACTCAGGGGTGTCCGAGCAGTACTTC CASSYSGVSEQYF
TRBJ1-1 once TRBV10-3 TRBD1 TGTGCCATCAGAAGGACAGGGGGACCGAACACTGAAGCTTTCTTT CAIRRTGGPNTEAFF
TRBJ1-2 . TRBV28 . TGTGCCAGCAGTTCACCGAGCCGTTTCGAACCGTATGGCTACACCTTC CASSSPSRFEPYGYTF
TRBJ2-3 . TRBV10-3 TRBD2 TGTGCCATCAGTGAGGAGCGGGGGGGCTCGGATACGCAGTATTTT CAISEERGGSDTQYF
TRBJ2-7 . TRBV10-2 TRBD1 TGCGCCAGCAGACTGGGGACAGGGGGCTCCGAGCAGTACTTC CASRLGTGGSEQYF
TRBJ2-7 . TRBV27 TRBD2 TGTGCCAGCAGCCTCGCCCTGGCGGGAGGTGTCGAGCAGTACTTC CASSLALAGGVEQYF
TRBJ1-1 . TRBV19 TRBD1 TGTGCCAGTAGTATAGGTAGACAGGGGACCTCGGGGACTGAAGCTTTCTTT CASSIGRQGTSGTEAFF
TRBJ2-7 . TRBV27 . TGTGCCAGCAGAGGGGACACCTACGAGCAGTACTTC CASRGDTYEQYF
TRBJ2-1 . TRBV5-8 TRBD1 TGTGCCAGCAGCCTGGGTCTAGGGGGCCGCAATGAGCAGTTCTTC CASSLGLGGRNEQFF
TRBJ2-7 . TRBV7-6 TRBD2 TGTGCCAGCAGCTTACTTGGACTAGCGGGAGGGCGGGATTACGAGCAGTACTTC CASSLLGLAGGRDYEQYF
TRBJ2-1 . TRBV12-5 . TGTGCTAGTGGTTTGGGCGGGGGCGGAGGGGGGTACAATGAGCAGTTCTTC CASGLGGGGGGYNEQFF
TRBJ2-7 . TRBV13 TRBD2 TGTGCCAGCAGAAAAGCGGGAATCGCCTACGAGCAGTACTTC CASRKAGIAYEQYF
TRBJ2-5 . TRBV19 TRBD1 TGTGCCAGTAGCCAGGGGGTCCAAGAGACCCAGTACTTC CASSQGVQETQYF
TRBJ2-1 once TRBV11-2 TRBD2 TGTGCCAGCAGCCCCCGGGGGGTCAGGGTCGGGAATGAGCAGTTCTTC CASSPRGVRVGNEQFF
TRBJ2-7 . TRBV28 . TGTGCCAGCAGTTTTCGTCCAGGGCGCAACGAGCAGTACTTC CASSFRPGRNEQYF
TRBJ1-5 . TRBV5-6 TRBD1 TGTGCCAGCAGCTCGGGGGGACAGGCGAACAATCAGCCCCAGCATTTT CASSSGGQANNQPQHF
TRBJ2-3 . TRBV18 . TGTGCCAGCTCTCGGGGGACAGCCCGCGATACGCAGTATTTT CASSRGTARDTQYF
TRBJ2-5 . TRBV6-5 TRBD1 TGTGCCAGCAGCCCCGGACAGGCCAGGGAGACCCAGTACTTC CASSPGQARETQYF
TRBJ1-1 . TRBV9 . TGTGCCAGCAGCGTAGTCCCGGGATTTACTGAAGCTTTCTTT CASSVVPGFTEAFF
TRBJ2-7 . TRBV7-2 . TGTGCCAGCAGCTTTGACAGAGCCTACGAGCAGTACTTC CASSFDRAYEQYF
TRBJ1-5 . TRBV7-2 . TGTGCCAGCAGCTTAGTAGATCAGCCCCAGCATTTT CASSLVDQPQHF
TRBJ2-3 . TRBV7-9 . TGTGCCAGCAGCTTAGGGCCACCCACAGATACGCAGTATTTT CASSLGPPTDTQYF
TRBJ2-6 . TRBV16 TRBD2 TGTGCCAGCAGCCGGACTAGCGTTAACTCTGGGGCCAACGGCCTGACTTTC CASSRTSVNSGANGLTF
TRBJ2-3 . TRBV27 . TGTGCCAGCAGCATACAGCTACAGGCTACGCAGTATTTT CASSIQLQATQYF
TRBJ1-5 . TRBV30 TRBD1 TGTGCCTGGAGTGCGGGACAGGTCAATCAGCCCCAGCATTTT CAWSAGQVNQPQHF
TRBJ1-2 . TRBV6-1 . TGTGCCAGCAGGGAGGTCCCAGGGGTCGACTATGGCTACACCTTC CASREVPGVDYGYTF
TRBJ1-4 . TRBV5-1 . TGCGCCAGCAGCTTGGACGTGGGCAGCTTTAATGAAAAACTGTTTTTT CASSLDVGSFNEKLFF
TRBJ2-7 . TRBV30 TRBD1 TGTGCCTGGAGTCCGGGGGGTCGGGACAGGGGATACGAGCAGTACTTC CAWSPGGRDRGYEQYF
TRBJ1-1 . TRBV6-5 TRBD1 TGTGCCAGCAGTTCGACAGGGGGAGCCACTGAAGCTTTCTTT CASSSTGGATEAFF
TRBJ1-5 . TRBV21-1 . TGTGCCAGCGCGCCAACTTTCCAGGGGGCCTGTAGCAATCAGCCCCAGCATTTT CASAPTFQGACSNQPQHF
TRBJ2-7 . TRBV10-3 TRBD2 TGTGCCATCAACCCGGGACTAGGGGACCGCGAGCAGTACTTC CAINPGLGDREQYF
TRBJ2-4 . TRBV9 . TGTGCCAGCAGCCCGCAGGGTGGCAAAAACATTCAGTACTTC CASSPQGGKNIQYF
TRBJ1-3 . TRBV18 TRBD1 TGTGCCAGCTCACCCTGGACAGGGACAAACACCATATATTTT CASSPWTGTNTIYF
TRBJ2-2 . TRBV19 TRBD2 TGTGCCAGTAGTGTGCCCGGCGGGAGTGATTCTGGGGAGCTGTTTTTT CASSVPGGSDSGELFF
TRBJ1-1 . TRBV6-1 TRBD1 TGTGCCAGCAGTGAGATCTTAGGGACAGGTGAAGCTTTCTTT CASSEILGTGEAFF
TRBJ2-5 . TRBV7-6 . TGTGCCAGCAGCTTAGAGTACGGTCATCAAGAGACCCAGTACTTC CASSLEYGHQETQYF
TRBJ2-3 . TRBV5-5 . TGTGCCAGCAGCTCCGGGTGGAGACCAGATACGCAGTATTTT CASSSGWRPDTQYF
TRBJ1-1 once TRBV7-9 TRBD1 TGTGCCAGCAGCTCACGGACAGGTATGAACACTGAAGCTTTCTTT CASSSRTGMNTEAFF
TRBJ2-1 . TRBV27 TRBD2 TGTGCCAGCAGTTTTTTGATAAGCGGGGGGGACAATGAGCAGTTCTTC CASSFLISGGDNEQFF
TRBJ1-5 . TRBV7-2 . TGTGCCAGCAGCACAGCGGGGCCGATACAGCCCCAGCATTTT CASSTAGPIQPQHF
TRBJ2-7 few TRBV4-1 . TGCGCCAGCAGCCAAGCTAAACGGGAGAACGCCTACGAGCAGTACTTC CASSQAKRENAYEQYF
TRBJ2-7 . TRBV7-8 TRBD1 TGTGCCAGCAGCTGGGGACAGTTGGGCGAGCAGTACTTC CASSWGQLGEQYF
TRBJ2-5 . TRBV10-3 . TGTGCCATCAGTGAAGGCGGCTTCCAAGAGACCCAGTACTTC CAISEGGFQETQYF
TRBJ1-2 . TRBV28 . TGTGCCAGCCGGTCTACTAACTATGGCTACACCTTC CASRSTNYGYTF
TRBJ1-1 . TRBV14 . TGTGCCAGCAGCTCCCCCTGGGGGACTAACACTGAAGCTTTCTTT CASSSPWGTNTEAFF
TRBJ1-2 . TRBV7-2 TRBD1 TGTGCCAGCAGCCCCCGACAGGGCGATGGCTACACCTTC CASSPRQGDGYTF